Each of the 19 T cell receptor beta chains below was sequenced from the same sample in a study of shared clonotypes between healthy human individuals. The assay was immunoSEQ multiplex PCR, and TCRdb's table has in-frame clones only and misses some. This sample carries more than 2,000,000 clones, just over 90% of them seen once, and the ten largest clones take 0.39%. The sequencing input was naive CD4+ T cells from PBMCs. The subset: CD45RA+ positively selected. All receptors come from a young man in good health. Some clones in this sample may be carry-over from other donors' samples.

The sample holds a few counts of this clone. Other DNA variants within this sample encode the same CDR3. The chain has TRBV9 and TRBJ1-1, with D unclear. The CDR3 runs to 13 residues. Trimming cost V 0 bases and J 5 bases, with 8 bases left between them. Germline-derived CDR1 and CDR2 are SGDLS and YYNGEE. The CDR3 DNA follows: TGTGCCAGCAGCGTAGGTTGGCAGACTGAAGCTTTCTTT. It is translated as CASSVGWQTEAFF.

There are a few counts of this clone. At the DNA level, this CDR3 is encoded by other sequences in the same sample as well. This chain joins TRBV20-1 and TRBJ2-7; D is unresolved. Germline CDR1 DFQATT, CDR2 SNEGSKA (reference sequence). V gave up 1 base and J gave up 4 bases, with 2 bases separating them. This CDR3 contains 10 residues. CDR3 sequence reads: CSARAYEQYF. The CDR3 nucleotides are TGCAGTGCTAGAGCATACGAGCAGTACTTC.

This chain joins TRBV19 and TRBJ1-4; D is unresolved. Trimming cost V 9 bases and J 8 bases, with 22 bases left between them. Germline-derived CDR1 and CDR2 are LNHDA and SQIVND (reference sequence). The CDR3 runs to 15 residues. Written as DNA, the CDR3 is TGTGCCAGCTTTAATCGGCCAGGCGCGGGCGAAAAACTGTTTTTT. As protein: CASFNRPGAGEKLFF.

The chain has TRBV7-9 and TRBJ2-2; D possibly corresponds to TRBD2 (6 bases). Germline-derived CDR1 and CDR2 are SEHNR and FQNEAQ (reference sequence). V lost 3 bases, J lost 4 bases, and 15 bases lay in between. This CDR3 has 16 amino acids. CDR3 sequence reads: CASSFSRRATTGELFF. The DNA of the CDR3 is TGTGCCAGCAGCTTCTCTAGGAGGGCCACCACCGGGGAGCTGTTTTTT.

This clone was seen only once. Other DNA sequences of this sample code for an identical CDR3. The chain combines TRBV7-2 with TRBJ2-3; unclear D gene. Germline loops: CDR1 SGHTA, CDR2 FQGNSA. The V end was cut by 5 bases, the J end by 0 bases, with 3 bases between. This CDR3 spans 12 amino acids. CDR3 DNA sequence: TGTGCCAGCAGCCCAAGCACAGATACGCAGTATTTT. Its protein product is CASSPSTDTQYF. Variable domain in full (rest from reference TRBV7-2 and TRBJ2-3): GAGVSQSPSNKVTEKGKDVELRCDPISGHTALYWYRQSLGQGLEFLIYFQGNSAPDKSGLPSDRFSAERTGGSVSTLTIQRTQQEDSAVYLCASSPSTDTQYFGPGTRLTVL.

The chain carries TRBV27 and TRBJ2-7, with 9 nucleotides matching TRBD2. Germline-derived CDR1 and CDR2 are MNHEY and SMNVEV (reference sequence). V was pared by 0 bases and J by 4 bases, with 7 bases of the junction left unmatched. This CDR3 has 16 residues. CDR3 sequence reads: CASSLSTLAGNYEQYF. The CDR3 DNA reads TGTGCCAGCAGTTTATCGACCCTAGCGGGGAATTACGAGCAGTACTTC.

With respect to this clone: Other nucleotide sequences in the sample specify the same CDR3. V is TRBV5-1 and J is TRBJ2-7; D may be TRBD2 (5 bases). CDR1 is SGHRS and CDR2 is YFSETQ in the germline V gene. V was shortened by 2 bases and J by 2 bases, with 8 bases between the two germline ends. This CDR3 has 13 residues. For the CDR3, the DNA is TGCGCCAGCAGCTTCGAGGGTACCTACGAGCAGTACTTC. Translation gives CASSFEGTYEQYF.

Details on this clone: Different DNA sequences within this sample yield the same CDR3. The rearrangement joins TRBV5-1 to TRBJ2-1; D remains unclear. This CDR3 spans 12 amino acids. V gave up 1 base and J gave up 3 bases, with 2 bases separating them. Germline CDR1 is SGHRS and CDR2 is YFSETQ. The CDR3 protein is CASSLNYNEQFF. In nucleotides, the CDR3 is TGCGCCAGCAGCTTGAACTACAATGAGCAGTTCTTC. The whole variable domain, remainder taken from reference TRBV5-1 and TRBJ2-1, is KAGVTQTPRYLIKTRGQQVTLSCSPISGHRSVSWYQQTPGQGLQFLFEYFSETQRNKGNFPGRFSGRQFSNSRSEMNVSTLELGDSALYLCASSLNYNEQFFGPGTRLTVL.

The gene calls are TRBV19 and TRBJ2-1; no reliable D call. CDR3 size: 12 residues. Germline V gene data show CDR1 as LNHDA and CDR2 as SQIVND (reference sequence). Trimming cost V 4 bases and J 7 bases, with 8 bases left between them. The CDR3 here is CASSTAPNEQFF. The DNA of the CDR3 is TGTGCCAGTAGTACCGCTCCGAATGAGCAGTTCTTC. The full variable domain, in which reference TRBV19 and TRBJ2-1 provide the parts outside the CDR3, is DGGITQSPKYLFRKEGQNVTLSCEQNLNHDAMYWYRQDPGQGLRLIYYSQIVNDFQKGDIAEGYSVSREKKESFPLTVTSAQKNPTAFYLCASSTAPNEQFFGPGTRLTVL.

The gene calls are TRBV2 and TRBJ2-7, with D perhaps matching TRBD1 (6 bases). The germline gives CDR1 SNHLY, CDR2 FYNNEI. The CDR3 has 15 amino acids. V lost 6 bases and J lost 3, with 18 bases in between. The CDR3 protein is CASSPGQTAGYEQYF. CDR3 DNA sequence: TGTGCCAGCAGCCCCGGACAGACCGCGGGCTACGAGCAGTACTTC.

CDR3 DNA: TGTGCCAGCAGTGGGAAAAACCGCGGGGAGCTGTTTTTT. Translating gives CASSGKNRGELFF. The J gene is TRBJ2-2, the V gene TRBV6-6, with D hard to call. CDR3 size: 13 residues. The germline V gene encodes CDR1 MNHNY and CDR2 SVGAGI (reference sequence). Deletions cut 5 bases from V and 7 bases from J, with 11 bases between.

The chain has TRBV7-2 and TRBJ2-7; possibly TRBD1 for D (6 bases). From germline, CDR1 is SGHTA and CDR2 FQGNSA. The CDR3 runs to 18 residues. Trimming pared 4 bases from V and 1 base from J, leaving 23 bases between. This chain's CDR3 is CASSSRQGPRPFSYEQYF. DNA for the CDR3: TGTGCCAGCAGCTCCCGCCAGGGGCCGCGGCCCTTTTCCTACGAGCAGTACTTC.

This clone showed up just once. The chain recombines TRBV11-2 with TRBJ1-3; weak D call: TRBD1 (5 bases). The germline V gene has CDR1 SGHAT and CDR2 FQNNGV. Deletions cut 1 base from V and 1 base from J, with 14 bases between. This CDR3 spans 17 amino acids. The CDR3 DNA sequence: TGTGCCAGCAGCTTAGTTTTCCAGGGTGTTTCTGGAAACACCATATATTTT. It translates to CASSLVFQGVSGNTIYF. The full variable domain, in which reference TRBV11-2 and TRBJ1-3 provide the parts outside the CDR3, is EAGVAQSPRYKIIEKRQSVAFWCNPISGHATLYWYQQILGQGPKLLIQFQNNGVVDDSQLPKDRFSAERLKGVDSTLKIQPAKLEDSAVYLCASSLVFQGVSGNTIYFGEGSWLTVV.

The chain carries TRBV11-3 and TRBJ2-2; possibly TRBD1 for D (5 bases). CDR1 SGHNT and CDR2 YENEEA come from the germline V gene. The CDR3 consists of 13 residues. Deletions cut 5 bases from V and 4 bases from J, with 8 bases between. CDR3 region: CASSRDSTGELFF. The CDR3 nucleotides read TGTGCCAGCAGCCGAGACAGCACCGGGGAGCTGTTTTTT.

The CDR3 loop is CASKPTGGGWEKLFF. As DNA, the CDR3 is TGTGCCAGTAAGCCCACAGGGGGCGGATGGGAAAAACTGTTTTTT. This chain joins TRBV28 and TRBJ1-4, with TRBD1 identical over 9 bases. This CDR3 is built from 15 residues. J was trimmed by 8 bases and V by 9 bases; bases with no gene match: 13. Germline V lookup: CDR1 MDHEN, CDR2 SYDVKM. Based on the CDR3 plus reference TRBV28 and TRBJ1-4, the full variable domain is DVKVTQSSRYLVKRTGEKVFLECVQDMDHENMFWYRQDPGLGLRLIYFSYDVKMKEKGDIPEGYSVSREKKERFSLILESASTNQTSMYLCASKPTGGGWEKLFFGSGTQLSVL.

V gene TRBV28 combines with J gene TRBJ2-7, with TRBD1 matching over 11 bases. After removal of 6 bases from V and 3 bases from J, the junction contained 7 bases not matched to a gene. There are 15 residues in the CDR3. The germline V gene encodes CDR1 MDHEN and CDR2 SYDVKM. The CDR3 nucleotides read TGTGCCAGCAGCCGCGCCGGGACAGGGGGCTACGAGCAGTACTTC. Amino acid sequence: CASSRAGTGGYEQYF.

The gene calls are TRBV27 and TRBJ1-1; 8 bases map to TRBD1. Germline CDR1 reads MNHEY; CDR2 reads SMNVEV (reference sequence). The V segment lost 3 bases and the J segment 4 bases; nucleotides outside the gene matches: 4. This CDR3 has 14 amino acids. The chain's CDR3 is CASSLATGVTEAFF. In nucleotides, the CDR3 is TGTGCCAGCAGTTTGGCGACAGGGGTCACTGAAGCTTTCTTT.

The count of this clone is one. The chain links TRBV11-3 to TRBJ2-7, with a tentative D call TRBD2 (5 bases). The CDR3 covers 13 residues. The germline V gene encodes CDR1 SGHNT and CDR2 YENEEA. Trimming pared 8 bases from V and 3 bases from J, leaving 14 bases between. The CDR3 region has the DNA TGTGCCAGCGCCCGAGGACTTCTCTACGAGCAGTACTTC. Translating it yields CASARGLLYEQYF.

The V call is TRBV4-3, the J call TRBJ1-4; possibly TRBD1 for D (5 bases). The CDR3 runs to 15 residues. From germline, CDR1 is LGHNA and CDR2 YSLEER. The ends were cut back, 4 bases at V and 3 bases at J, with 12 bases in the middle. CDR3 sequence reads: CASSRKTDPNEKLFF. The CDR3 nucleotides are TGCGCCAGCAGCCGCAAGACAGATCCTAATGAAAAACTGTTTTTT.